The rows below give T cell receptor beta chains drawn from one sample of a study of human T cells and chemical hapten exposure. TCRdb fed the RACE reads into MiXCR, producing one record per CDR3 protein. This sample has tens of thousands of distinct CDR3 sequences, with approximately 10% found just once. The input for sequencing was whole blood, taken in connection with sensitization to the hapten diphenylcyclopropenone (DPC). The receptors shown here come from a woman in her fifties or sixties with alopecia areata. Some clones in this sample may be carry-over from other donors' samples. Both conserved end residues are part of each CDR3.

cdr3_aa,v_call,j_call
CASSFWGRNEKLFF,TRBV7-2,TRBJ1-4
CASSERTGGVGIDTGELFF,TRBV7-6,TRBJ2-2
CASSVAGQTSYEQYF,TRBV9,TRBJ2-7
CASSLGFGYTF,TRBV28,TRBJ1-2
CASSLGLADTQYF,TRBV7-2,TRBJ2-3
CASSLVGTERNEQFF,TRBV7-3,TRBJ2-1
CASSLGQGGEAFF,TRBV5-1,TRBJ1-1
CASSPSRGVTKETQYF,TRBV18,TRBJ2-5
CASSYSRVLAGELFF,TRBV6-2/TRBV6-3,TRBJ2-2
CASGRNTGELFF,TRBV3-1,TRBJ2-2
CASSQGGRREAFF,TRBV18,TRBJ1-1
CASSPGGPGRGQNTEAFF,TRBV6-5,TRBJ1-1
CASTNPYRVDTEAFF,TRBV6-2/TRBV6-3,TRBJ1-1
CSAKNTANTGELFF,TRBV20-1,TRBJ2-2
CASNPPTGGSYEQYF,TRBV28,TRBJ2-7
CASGFGGQSTDTQYF,TRBV12-5,TRBJ2-3
CASSSGQGWNTEAFF,TRBV5-4,TRBJ1-1
CASAVGGARNSPLHF,TRBV5-1,TRBJ1-6
CASSPRQGSTEAFF,TRBV28,TRBJ1-1
CSARQGAKNEQFF,TRBV20-1,TRBJ2-1
CASSLAGSSGSYNEQFF,TRBV5-8,TRBJ2-1
CASSPEIGHRPSSNYGYTF,TRBV7-2,TRBJ1-2
CASSLTRTGGADTQYF,TRBV27,TRBJ2-3
CASSRDRLGETQYF,TRBV12-3/TRBV12-4,TRBJ2-5
CASSLEGSLEAFF,TRBV7-9,TRBJ1-1
CSAIPRAQQETQYF,TRBV20-1,TRBJ2-5
CASSPKGPYEQYF,TRBV7-9,TRBJ2-7
CASSLGQGRIVALHF,TRBV28,TRBJ1-6
CSALSKAQETQYF,TRBV20-1,TRBJ2-5
CSLVPGGAFTDTQYF,TRBV20-1,TRBJ2-3
CASSLSVVGTRDEQFF,TRBV7-2,TRBJ2-1